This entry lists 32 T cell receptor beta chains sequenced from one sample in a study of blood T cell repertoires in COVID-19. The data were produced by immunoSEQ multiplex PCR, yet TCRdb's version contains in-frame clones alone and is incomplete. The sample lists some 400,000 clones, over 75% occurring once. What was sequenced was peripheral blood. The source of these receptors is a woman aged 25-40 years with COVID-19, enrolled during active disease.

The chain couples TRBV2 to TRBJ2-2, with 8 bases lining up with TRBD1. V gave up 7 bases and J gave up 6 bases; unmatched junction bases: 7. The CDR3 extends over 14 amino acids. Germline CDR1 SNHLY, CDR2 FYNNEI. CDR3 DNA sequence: TGTGCCAGCACCATGGACAGGGATCCCGGGGAGCTGTTTTTT. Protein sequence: CASTMDRDPGELFF.

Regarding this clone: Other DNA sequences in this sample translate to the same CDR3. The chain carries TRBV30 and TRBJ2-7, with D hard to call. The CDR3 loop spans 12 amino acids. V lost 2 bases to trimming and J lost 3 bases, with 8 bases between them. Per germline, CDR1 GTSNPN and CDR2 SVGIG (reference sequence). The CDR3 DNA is TGTGCCTGGAGTCCGAGGTACTACGAGCAGTACTTC. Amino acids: CAWSPRYYEQYF.

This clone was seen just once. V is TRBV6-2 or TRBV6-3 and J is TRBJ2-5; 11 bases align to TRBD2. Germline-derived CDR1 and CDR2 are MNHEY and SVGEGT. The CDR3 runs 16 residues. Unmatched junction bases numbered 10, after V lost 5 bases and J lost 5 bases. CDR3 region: CASSTTTSGSWETQYF. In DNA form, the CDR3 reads TGTGCCAGCAGTACCACCACTAGCGGGAGTTGGGAGACCCAGTACTTC.

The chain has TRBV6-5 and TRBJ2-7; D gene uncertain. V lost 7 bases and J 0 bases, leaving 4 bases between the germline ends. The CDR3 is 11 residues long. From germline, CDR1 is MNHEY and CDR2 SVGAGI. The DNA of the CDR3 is TGTGCCAGCATCGGCTCCTACGAGCAGTACTTC. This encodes CASIGSYEQYF.

CDR3: CASSKRWPLTPLHF. For the CDR3, the DNA is TGTGCCAGCAGCAAAAGATGGCCCCTTACACCCCTCCACTTT. The chain has TRBV21-1 and TRBJ1-6; the table assigns TRBD1, which was not confirmed against the DNA. TRBV21-1 is a known pseudogene. This CDR3 spans 14 amino acids.

Here the CDR3 DNA reads TGTGCCAGCAGCGACAGGGCCTACGAGCAGTACTTC. The encoded protein is CASSDRAYEQYF. This chain uses TRBV7-9 with TRBJ2-7, with TRBD1 identical over 7 bases. Losses at the gene ends were 5 bases for V and 2 bases for J; bases not matched to a gene: 0. Germline CDR1 reads SEHNR; CDR2 reads FQNEAQ (reference sequence). This CDR3 region has 12 residues.

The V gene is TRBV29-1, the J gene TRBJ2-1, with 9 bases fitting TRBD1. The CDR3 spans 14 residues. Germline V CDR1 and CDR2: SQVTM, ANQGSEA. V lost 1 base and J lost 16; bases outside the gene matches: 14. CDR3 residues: CSVEGSTGGAKEFF. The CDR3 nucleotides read TGCAGCGTTGAAGGGAGTACAGGGGGCGCAAAAGAATTCTTC.

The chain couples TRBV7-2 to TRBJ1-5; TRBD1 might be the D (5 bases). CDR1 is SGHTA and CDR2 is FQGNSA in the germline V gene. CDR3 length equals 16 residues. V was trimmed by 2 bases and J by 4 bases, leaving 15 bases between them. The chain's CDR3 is CASSLNGGLRNQPQHF. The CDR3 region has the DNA TGTGCCAGCAGCTTAAACGGGGGGTTAAGGAATCAGCCCCAGCATTTT.

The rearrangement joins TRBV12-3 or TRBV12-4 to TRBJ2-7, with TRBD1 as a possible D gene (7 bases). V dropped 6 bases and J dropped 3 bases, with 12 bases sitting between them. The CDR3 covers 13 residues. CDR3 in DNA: TGTGCCAGCAGACACAGGGGAGGCTACGAGCAGTACTTC. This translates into CASRHRGGYEQYF.

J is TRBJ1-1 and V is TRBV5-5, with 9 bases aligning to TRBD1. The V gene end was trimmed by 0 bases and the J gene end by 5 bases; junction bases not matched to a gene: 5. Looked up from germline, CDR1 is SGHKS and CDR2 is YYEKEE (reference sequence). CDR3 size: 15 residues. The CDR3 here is CASSLDRGRRTEAFF. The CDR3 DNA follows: TGTGCCAGCAGCTTGGACAGGGGGCGAAGGACTGAAGCTTTCTTT.

CDR3 loop: CASSFGTSGQNEQFF. CDR3 in DNA: TGCGCCAGCAGCTTCGGGACTAGCGGCCAGAATGAGCAGTTCTTC. The chain combines TRBV5-1 with TRBJ2-1; 11 nucleotides align to TRBD2. The CDR3 extends over 15 amino acids. V was pared by 2 bases and J by 7 bases, with 5 bases of the junction left unmatched. Germline assignment: CDR1 SGHRS and CDR2 YFSETQ.

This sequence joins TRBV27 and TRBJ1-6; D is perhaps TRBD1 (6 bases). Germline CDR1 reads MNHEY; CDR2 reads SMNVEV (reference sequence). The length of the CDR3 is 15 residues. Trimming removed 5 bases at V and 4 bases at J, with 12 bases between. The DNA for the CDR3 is TGTGCCAGCAGTCTTGGCAGGGGTTATAATTCACCCCTCCACTTT. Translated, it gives CASSLGRGYNSPLHF.

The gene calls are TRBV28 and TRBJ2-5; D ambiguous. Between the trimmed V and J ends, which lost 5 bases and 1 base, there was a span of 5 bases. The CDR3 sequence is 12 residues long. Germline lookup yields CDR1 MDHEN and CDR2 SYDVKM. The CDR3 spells CASSTTQETQYF. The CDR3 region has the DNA TGTGCCAGCAGTACTACCCAAGAGACCCAGTACTTC.

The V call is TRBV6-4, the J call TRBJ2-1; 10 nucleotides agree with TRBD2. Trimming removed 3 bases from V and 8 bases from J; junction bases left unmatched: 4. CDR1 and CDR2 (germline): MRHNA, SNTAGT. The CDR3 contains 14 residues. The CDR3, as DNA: TGTGCCAGCAGTGAGCTAGCGGGAGTGGATGAGCAGTTCTTC. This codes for CASSELAGVDEQFF.

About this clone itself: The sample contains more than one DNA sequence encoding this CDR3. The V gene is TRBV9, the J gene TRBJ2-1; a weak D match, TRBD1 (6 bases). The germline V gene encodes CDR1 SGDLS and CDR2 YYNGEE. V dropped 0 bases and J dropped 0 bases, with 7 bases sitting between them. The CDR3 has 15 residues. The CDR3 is CASSVEGGSYNEQFF. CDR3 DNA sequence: TGTGCCAGCAGCGTAGAAGGGGGCTCCTACAATGAGCAGTTCTTC.

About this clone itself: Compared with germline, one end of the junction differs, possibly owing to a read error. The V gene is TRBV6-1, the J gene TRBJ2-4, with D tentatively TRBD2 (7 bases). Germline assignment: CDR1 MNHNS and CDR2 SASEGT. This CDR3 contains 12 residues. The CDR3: CASSEAGRGEDF. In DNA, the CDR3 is TGTGCCAGCAGTGAAGCGGGGAGGGGGGAAGACTTC.

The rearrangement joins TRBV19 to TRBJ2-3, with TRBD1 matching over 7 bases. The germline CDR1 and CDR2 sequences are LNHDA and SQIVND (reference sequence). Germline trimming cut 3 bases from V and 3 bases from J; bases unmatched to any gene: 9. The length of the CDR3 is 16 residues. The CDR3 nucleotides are TGTGCCAGTAGTATGAGGGACAGAGGTTTTACAGATACGCAGTATTTT. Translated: CASSMRDRGFTDTQYF.

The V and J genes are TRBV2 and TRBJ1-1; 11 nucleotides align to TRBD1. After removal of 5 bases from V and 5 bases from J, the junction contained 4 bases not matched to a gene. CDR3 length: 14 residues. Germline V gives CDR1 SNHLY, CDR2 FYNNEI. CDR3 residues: CASSTDRGRTEAFF. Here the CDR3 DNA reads TGTGCCAGCAGTACGGACAGGGGGCGAACTGAAGCTTTCTTT.

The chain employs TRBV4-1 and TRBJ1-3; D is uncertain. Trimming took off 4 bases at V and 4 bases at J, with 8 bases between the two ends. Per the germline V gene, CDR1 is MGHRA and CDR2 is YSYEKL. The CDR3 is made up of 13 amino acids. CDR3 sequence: CASSRYPGNTIYF. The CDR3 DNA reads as TGCGCCAGCAGCCGCTACCCCGGAAACACCATATATTTT.

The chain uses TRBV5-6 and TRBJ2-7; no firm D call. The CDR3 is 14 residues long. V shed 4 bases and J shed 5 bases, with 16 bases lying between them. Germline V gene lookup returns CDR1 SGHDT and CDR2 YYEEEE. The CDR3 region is CASSSIVSVHEQYF. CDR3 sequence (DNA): TGTGCCAGCAGCAGTATAGTGAGCGTCCACGAGCAGTACTTC.

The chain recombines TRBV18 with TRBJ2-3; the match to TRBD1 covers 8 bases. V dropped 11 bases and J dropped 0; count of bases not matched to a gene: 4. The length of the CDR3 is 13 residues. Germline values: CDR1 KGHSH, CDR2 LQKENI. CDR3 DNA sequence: TGTGCCTGCGGACAGGGCAGCACAGATACGCAGTATTTT. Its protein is CACGQGSTDTQYF.

In DNA form, the CDR3 reads TGTGCCAGCAGTCCCCCGCATTCAGGGCAGTACTTC. This translates into CASSPPHSGQYF. This chain uses TRBV28 with TRBJ2-7, with D uncertain. Germline V gene lookup returns CDR1 MDHEN and CDR2 SYDVKM. The CDR3 is made up of 12 amino acids. V lost 5 bases and J lost 9, with 14 bases in between.

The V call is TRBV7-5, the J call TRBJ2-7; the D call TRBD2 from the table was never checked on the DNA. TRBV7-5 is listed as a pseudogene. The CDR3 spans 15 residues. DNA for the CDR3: TGTGTCAGAAGCTTAGTATGGACTAGCGGTTACGAGCAGTACTTC. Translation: CVRSLVWTSGYEQYF.

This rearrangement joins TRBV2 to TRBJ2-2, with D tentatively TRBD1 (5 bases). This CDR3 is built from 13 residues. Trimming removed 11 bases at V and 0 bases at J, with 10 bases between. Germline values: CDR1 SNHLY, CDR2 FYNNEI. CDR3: CAGQGSNTGELFF. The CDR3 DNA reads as TGTGCCGGGCAGGGTTCGAACACCGGGGAGCTGTTTTTT.

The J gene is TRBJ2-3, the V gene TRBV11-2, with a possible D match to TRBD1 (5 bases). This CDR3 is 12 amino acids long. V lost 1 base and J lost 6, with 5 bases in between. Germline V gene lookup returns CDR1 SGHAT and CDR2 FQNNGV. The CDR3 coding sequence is TGTGCCAGCAGCTTAGGGGGCGATACGCAGTATTTT. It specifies CASSLGGDTQYF.

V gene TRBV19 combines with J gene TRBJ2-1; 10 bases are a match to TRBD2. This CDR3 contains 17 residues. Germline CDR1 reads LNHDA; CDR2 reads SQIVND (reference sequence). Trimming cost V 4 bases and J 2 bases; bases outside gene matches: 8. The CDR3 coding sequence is TGTGCCAGTAGTACAAGAAAGCGGGAGGGGACCTACAATGAGCAGTTCTTC. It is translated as CASSTRKREGTYNEQFF.

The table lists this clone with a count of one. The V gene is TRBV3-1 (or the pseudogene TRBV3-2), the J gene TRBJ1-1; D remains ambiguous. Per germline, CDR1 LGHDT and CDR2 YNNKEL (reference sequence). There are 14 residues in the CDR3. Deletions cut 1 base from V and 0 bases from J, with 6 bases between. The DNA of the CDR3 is TGTGCCAGCAGCCAAGTCGGGATGAACACTGAAGCTTTCTTT. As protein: CASSQVGMNTEAFF.

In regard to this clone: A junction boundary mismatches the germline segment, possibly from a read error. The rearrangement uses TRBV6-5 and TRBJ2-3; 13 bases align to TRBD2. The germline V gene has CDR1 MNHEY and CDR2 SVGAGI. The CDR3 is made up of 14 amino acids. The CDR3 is CASHDGTSGKSVHF. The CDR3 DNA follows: TGTGCCAGCCATGACGGGACTAGCGGGAAATCGGTACATTTT.

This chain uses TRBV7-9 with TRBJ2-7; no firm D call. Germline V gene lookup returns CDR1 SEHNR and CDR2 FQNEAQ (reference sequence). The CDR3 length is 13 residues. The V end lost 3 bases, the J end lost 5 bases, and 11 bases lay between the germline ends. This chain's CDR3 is CASSFPLQDEQYF. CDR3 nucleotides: TGTGCCAGCAGCTTCCCCTTGCAGGACGAGCAGTACTTC.

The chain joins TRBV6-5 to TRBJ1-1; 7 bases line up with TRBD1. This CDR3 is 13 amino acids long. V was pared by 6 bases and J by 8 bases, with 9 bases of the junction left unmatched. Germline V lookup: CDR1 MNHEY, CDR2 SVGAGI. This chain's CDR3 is CASSTGWGQEAFF. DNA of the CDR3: TGTGCCAGCAGCACGGGTTGGGGACAGGAAGCTTTCTTT.

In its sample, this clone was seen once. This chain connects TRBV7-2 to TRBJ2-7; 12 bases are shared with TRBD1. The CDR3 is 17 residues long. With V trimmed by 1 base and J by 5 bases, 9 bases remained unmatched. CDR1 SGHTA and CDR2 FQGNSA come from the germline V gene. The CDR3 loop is CASSLGPGTGGAHEQYF. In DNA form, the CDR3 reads TGTGCCAGCAGCTTAGGTCCCGGGACAGGGGGCGCCCACGAGCAGTACTTC.

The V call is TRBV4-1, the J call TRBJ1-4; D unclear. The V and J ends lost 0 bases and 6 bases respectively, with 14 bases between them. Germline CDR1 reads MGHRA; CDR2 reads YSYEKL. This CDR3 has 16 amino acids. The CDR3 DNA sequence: TGCGCCAGCAGCCAAGATCCGGGAAGGAGGGATGAAAAACTGTTTTTT. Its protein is CASSQDPGRRDEKLFF.